This T cell receptor (beta chain) was obtained from a study of cytomegalovirus exposure and HLA in healthy donors. As for the study in general: HLA-typed donors were the source of roughly 80 million unique TCRs held in an early data release. Study-wide points: In a later analysis, a missense DCLRE1C variant was linked to TCR beta V- and J-gene trimming.

With 60 Vbeta and 13 Jbeta primers, the PCR was carried out. Profiled with immunoSEQ multiplex PCR; TCRdb holds only in-frame clones, not every one. The sample yields approximately 130,000 clones, approximately 80% seen once. Points on this clone: What it binds is unknown.

CDR1 and CDR2 from the germline V gene are SEHNR and FQNEAQ (reference sequence). This CDR3 contains 13 residues. The germline V and J ends were trimmed by 5 bases and 5 bases, with 13 bases remaining between them. The TCR comes from a woman aged 40 to 50 in good health and CMV-seronegative. The chain links TRBV7-9 to TRBJ2-7; no firm D call. Sequencing was performed on PBMCs. For the CDR3, the DNA is TGTGCCAGCAGCCCGCAACAGTCCCACGAGCAGTACTTC. Its translation is CASSPQQSHEQYF. Full variable domain (rest looked up from reference TRBV7-9 and TRBJ2-7): DTGVSQNPRHKITKRGQNVTFRCDPISEHNRLYWYRQTLGQGPEFLTYFQNEAQLEKSRLLSDRFSAERPKGSFSTLEIQRTEQGDSAMYLCASSPQQSHEQYFGPGTRLTVT.